Reported below is one T cell receptor (beta chain). What it binds is not known. Here immunoSEQ multiplex PCR was the method, and the copy in TCRdb shows in-frame clones only, minus some. The repertoire holds millions of clones, with approximately 94% as singletons. The data originate from a study of shared clonotypes between healthy human individuals. Study details: Every donor yielded three CD4 naive, three CD4 memory, two CD8 naive and one CD8 memory plate. Study-wide findings and caveats: Shared clonotypes across all four donors exceeded non-shared ones in generation probability.

Germline CDR1 is GTSNPN and CDR2 is SVGIG (reference sequence). After removal of 2 bases from V and 0 bases from J, the junction contained 3 bases not matched to a gene. This CDR3 comprises 15 residues. Terminally differentiated effector memory CD45RA+ cells were excluded from the naive CD8 cells, which were CD45RO-negative and positively selected for CCR7. This receptor was obtained from a man aged 18 to 35 in good health. The genes are TRBV30 and TRBJ2-2; 7 nucleotides agree with TRBD1. Sequencing was done on a sample of naive CD8+ T cells sorted from blood. CDR3 loop: CAWSRQGPNTGELFF. DNA for the CDR3: TGTGCCTGGAGTCGACAGGGACCGAACACCGGGGAGCTGTTTTTT.